The 22 T cell receptor beta chains reported below all come from one sample, sequenced in a study of blood T cell repertoires in COVID-19. Libraries were prepared by immunoSEQ multiplex PCR; TCRdb keeps only in-frame clonotypes and omits some of them. The table lists roughly 180,000 clones, about four fifths of them singletons. The sample was peripheral blood. The receptor source for this set is a woman aged 40 to 50 with COVID-19, enrolled during active disease.

This chain connects TRBV27 to TRBJ2-1; 9 nucleotides align to TRBD1. CDR1 and CDR2 from the germline V gene are MNHEY and SMNVEV (reference sequence). The CDR3 consists of 15 residues. V lost 6 bases to trimming and J lost 6 bases; unmatched junction nucleotides: 9. The CDR3 DNA is TGTGCCAGCAGCGCACTGGGGACAGGGAGCAATGAGCAGTTCTTC. Residues: CASSALGTGSNEQFF.

The rearrangement links TRBV27 to TRBJ2-2; 8 bases are a match to TRBD2. This CDR3 region has 16 residues. The trim removed 7 bases at V and 2 bases at J, leaving 9 bases unmatched. The germline gives CDR1 MNHEY, CDR2 SMNVEV (reference sequence). The CDR3 nucleotides read TGTGCCAGCAACACCAAAGCGGGGGCAAACACCGGGGAGCTGTTTTTT. The encoded protein is CASNTKAGANTGELFF.

The chain carries TRBV6-1 and TRBJ2-7; possible D gene TRBD2, 6 bases. The CDR3 covers 16 residues. Germline V gene lookup returns CDR1 MNHNS and CDR2 SASEGT. V was trimmed by 2 bases and J by 2 bases, leaving 16 bases between them. The CDR3, as DNA: TGTGCCAGCAGTGAATTCGACCGGGACTCCGCCTACGAGCAGTACTTC. Its translation: CASSEFDRDSAYEQYF.

This rearrangement joins TRBV14 to TRBJ2-1; D gene ambiguous. V was trimmed by 3 bases and J by 4 bases, leaving 16 bases between them. Germline CDR1 and CDR2: SGHDN and FVKESK. The CDR3 runs to 16 residues. The CDR3 sequence: CASSHSGPRWYNEQFF. Here the CDR3 DNA reads TGTGCCAGCAGCCATTCTGGCCCCCGCTGGTACAATGAGCAGTTCTTC.

This clone has more than one count but fewer than ten. The rearrangement joins TRBV7-2 to TRBJ2-5; D remains unclear. Trimming stripped 5 bases from V and 2 bases from J, with 3 bases between. Germline V gene data show CDR1 as SGHTA and CDR2 as FQGNSA. The CDR3 is made up of 11 amino acids. The CDR3 nucleotides read TGTGCCAGCAGCCAGCAAGAGACCCAGTACTTC. This codes for CASSQQETQYF.

This chain uses TRBV6-5 with TRBJ1-3; 8 nucleotides align to TRBD1. The CDR3 loop spans 14 amino acids. Germline V gene lookup returns CDR1 MNHEY and CDR2 SVGAGI. V gave up 6 bases and J gave up 3 bases; unmatched junction bases: 4. CDR3 nucleotide sequence: TGTGCCAGCAGCCTGACAGGGGATGGAAACACCATATATTTT. This codes for CASSLTGDGNTIYF.

V is TRBV19 and J is TRBJ2-7; a weak D match, TRBD1 (5 bases). The CDR3 consists of 14 residues. Trimming took off 6 bases at V and 2 bases at J, with 14 bases between the two ends. Germline CDR1 LNHDA, CDR2 SQIVND (reference sequence). The CDR3 sequence is CASSPGPQPYEQYF. CDR3 coding DNA: TGTGCCAGTAGCCCAGGGCCTCAACCCTACGAGCAGTACTTC.

This clone was seen a few times. CDR3 residues: CATTQYNEQFF. The CDR3 region has the DNA TGTGCCACCACACAATACAATGAGCAGTTCTTC. The chain has TRBV6-5 and TRBJ2-1; D remains ambiguous. This CDR3 spans 11 amino acids. Deletions cut 10 bases from V and 4 bases from J, with 8 bases between. Germline CDR1 reads MNHEY; CDR2 reads SVGAGI.

The V call is TRBV6-5, the J call TRBJ2-7; 7 bases map to TRBD1. Germline loops: CDR1 MNHEY, CDR2 SVGAGI. The CDR3 extends over 14 amino acids. After removal of 6 bases from V and 8 bases from J, the junction contained 13 bases not matched to a gene. The CDR3 loop is CASRTDRDHTKQYV. CDR3 nucleotide sequence: TGTGCCAGCAGGACAGACAGGGACCATACGAAGCAGTACGTC.

The genes are TRBV19 and TRBJ2-7; perhaps TRBD2 as D (5 bases). CDR3 length equals 13 residues. The V gene lost 5 bases and the J gene lost 6 bases, with 14 bases spanning the gap. CDR1 is LNHDA, CDR2 SQIVND, per germline (reference sequence). DNA for the CDR3: TGTGCCAGTAGTTCTGTGTCCGGAGGCGAGCAGTACTTC. It codes for CASSSVSGGEQYF.

The rearrangement joins TRBV28 to TRBJ2-3, with 12 bases that match TRBD2. Per the germline V gene, CDR1 is MDHEN and CDR2 is SYDVKM. Losses at the gene ends were 6 bases for V and 4 bases for J; bases not matched to a gene: 26. CDR3 length: 22 amino acids. This CDR3 reads CASSMSWLGLAGSVGGSDTQYF. CDR3 DNA: TGTGCCAGCAGCATGTCTTGGCTGGGACTAGCGGGCTCGGTTGGGGGATCAGATACGCAGTATTTT. The full variable domain, rest sourced from reference TRBV28 and TRBJ2-3, is DVKVTQSSRYLVKRTGEKVFLECVQDMDHENMFWYRQDPGLGLRLIYFSYDVKMKEKGDIPEGYSVSREKKERFSLILESASTNQTSMYLCASSMSWLGLAGSVGGSDTQYFGPGTRLTVL.

The CDR3 protein is CASSGQGVHYNEQFF. In DNA, the CDR3 is TGTGCCAGCAGCGGGCAGGGGGTGCACTACAATGAGCAGTTCTTC. V gene TRBV2 combines with J gene TRBJ2-1; 7 bases line up with TRBD1. Germline V CDR1 and CDR2: SNHLY, FYNNEI. With V trimmed by 6 bases and J by 3 bases, 8 bases remained unmatched. The CDR3 is 15 amino acids.

The chain employs TRBV18 and TRBJ1-6; 7 nucleotides agree with TRBD1. The germline V gene has CDR1 KGHSH and CDR2 LQKENI. The V segment lost 7 bases and the J segment 10 bases; nucleotides outside the gene matches: 13. This CDR3 comprises 15 residues. The CDR3 spells CASCLDPGGKSPLHF. The CDR3 DNA is TGTGCCAGCTGCCTAGATCCAGGGGGAAAATCACCCCTCCACTTT. The full variable domain, rest sourced from reference TRBV18 and TRBJ1-6, is NAGVMQNPRHLVRRRGQEARLRCSPMKGHSHVYWYRQLPEEGLKFMVYLQKENIIDESGMPKERFSAEFPKEGPSILRIQQVVRGDSAAYFCASCLDPGGKSPLHFGNGTRLTVT.

This chain uses TRBV27 with TRBJ1-1; D ambiguous. The length of the CDR3 is 14 residues. CDR1 is MNHEY, CDR2 SMNVEV, per germline (reference sequence). The ends were cut back, 7 bases at V and 6 bases at J, with 18 bases in the middle. Here the CDR3 reads CASNPVEGRSEAFF. For the CDR3, the DNA is TGTGCCAGCAACCCGGTGGAGGGTCGGTCTGAAGCTTTCTTT.

This chain joins TRBV19 and TRBJ2-3; 10 bases line up with TRBD1. V was pared by 6 bases and J by 3 bases, with 3 bases of the junction left unmatched. The CDR3 consists of 14 residues. The germline gives CDR1 LNHDA, CDR2 SQIVND (reference sequence). As DNA, the CDR3 is TGTGCCAGTAGCCTGGACAGGGGGACAGATACGCAGTATTTT. This codes for CASSLDRGTDTQYF.

J is TRBJ1-3 and V is TRBV18; 8 positions match TRBD1. This CDR3 spans 17 amino acids. Germline V gene sequence: CDR1 KGHSH, CDR2 LQKENI. Trimming removed 2 bases from V and 1 base from J; junction bases left unmatched: 7. In DNA form, the CDR3 reads TGTGCCAGCTCACCAAATCCCCAGGGGGCATCTGGAAACACCATATATTTT. This sequence encodes CASSPNPQGASGNTIYF.

This clone appeared once. This chain's CDR3 is CASSFPGTDTQYF. The CDR3 nucleotides are TGTGCCAGCAGTTTCCCAGGGACAGATACGCAGTATTTT. V usage is TRBV12-3 or TRBV12-4 and J usage is TRBJ2-3; D possibly corresponds to TRBD1 (5 bases). The V end lost 3 bases, the J end lost 3 bases, and 7 bases lay between the germline ends. The CDR3 spans 13 residues.

V gene TRBV30 combines with J gene TRBJ2-4; 7 nucleotides line up with TRBD1. The J segment lost 7 bases and the V segment lost 3 bases, leaving 6 bases of the junction unmatched. Germline CDR1 and CDR2: GTSNPN and SVGIG (reference sequence). CDR3 length: 13 amino acids. DNA of the CDR3: TGTGCCTGGAGGTTGACAGGGCTGAACATTCAGTACTTC. Amino acid sequence: CAWRLTGLNIQYF.

The genes are TRBV7-9 and TRBJ2-2, with a weak D call TRBD2 (5 bases). The CDR3 is made up of 14 amino acids. Germline V gives CDR1 SEHNR, CDR2 FQNEAQ (reference sequence). The V gene lost 5 bases and the J gene lost 2 bases, with 9 bases spanning the gap. The CDR3, as DNA: TGTGCCAGCAGCGGACTGGGTAACACCGGGGAGCTGTTTTTT. Protein sequence: CASSGLGNTGELFF. The whole variable domain, filled in from reference TRBV7-9 and TRBJ2-2, reads DTGVSQNPRHKITKRGQNVTFRCDPISEHNRLYWYRQTLGQGPEFLTYFQNEAQLEKSRLLSDRFSAERPKGSFSTLEIQRTEQGDSAMYLCASSGLGNTGELFFGEGSRLTVL.

This clone was detected only once. The rearrangement uses TRBV11-2 and TRBJ2-5; the D is unclear. CDR1 and CDR2 (germline): SGHAT, FQNNGV. The CDR3 runs 15 residues. V dropped 3 bases and J dropped 2 bases, with 13 bases sitting between them. CDR3 in DNA: TGTGCCAGCAGCTTTGGTCTGACTGTTCAAGAGACCCAGTACTTC. Its translation: CASSFGLTVQETQYF.

The gene calls are TRBV12-3 or TRBV12-4 and TRBJ2-7, with D possibly being TRBD1 (5 bases). The CDR3 has 13 amino acids. The V end was cut by 6 bases, the J end by 3 bases, with 12 bases between. The CDR3 region is CASSLTANYEQYV. CDR3 DNA sequence: TGTGCCAGCAGCTTGACAGCTAACTACGAGCAGTACGTC.

The chain links TRBV14 to TRBJ1-2; possible D gene TRBD1, 6 bases. V gave up 3 bases and J gave up 8 bases, with 19 bases separating them. The V gene's germline CDR1 is SGHDN and CDR2 FVKESK. The CDR3 length is 15 residues. DNA for the CDR3: TGTGCCAGCAGCCAGAGAAGCACAGGGAGCGGCGGCTACACCTTC. This codes for CASSQRSTGSGGYTF.